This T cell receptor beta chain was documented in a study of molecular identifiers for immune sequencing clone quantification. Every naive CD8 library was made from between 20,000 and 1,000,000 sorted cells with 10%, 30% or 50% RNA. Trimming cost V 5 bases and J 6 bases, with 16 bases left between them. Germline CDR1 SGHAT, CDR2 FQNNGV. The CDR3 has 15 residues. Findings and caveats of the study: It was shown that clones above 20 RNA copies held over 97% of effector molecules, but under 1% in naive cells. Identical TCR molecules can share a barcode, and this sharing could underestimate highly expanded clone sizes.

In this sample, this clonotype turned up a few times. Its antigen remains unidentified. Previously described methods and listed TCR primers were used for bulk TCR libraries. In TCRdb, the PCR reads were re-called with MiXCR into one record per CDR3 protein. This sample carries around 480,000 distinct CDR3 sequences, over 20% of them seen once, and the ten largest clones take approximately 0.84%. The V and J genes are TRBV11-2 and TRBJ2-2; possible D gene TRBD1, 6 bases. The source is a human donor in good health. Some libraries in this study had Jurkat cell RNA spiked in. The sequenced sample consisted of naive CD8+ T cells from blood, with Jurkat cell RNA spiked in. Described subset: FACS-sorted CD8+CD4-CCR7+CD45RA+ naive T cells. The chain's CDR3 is CASSEWTDWAGELFF. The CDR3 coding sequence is TGTGCCAGCAGCGAATGGACAGATTGGGCCGGGGAGCTGTTTTTT.